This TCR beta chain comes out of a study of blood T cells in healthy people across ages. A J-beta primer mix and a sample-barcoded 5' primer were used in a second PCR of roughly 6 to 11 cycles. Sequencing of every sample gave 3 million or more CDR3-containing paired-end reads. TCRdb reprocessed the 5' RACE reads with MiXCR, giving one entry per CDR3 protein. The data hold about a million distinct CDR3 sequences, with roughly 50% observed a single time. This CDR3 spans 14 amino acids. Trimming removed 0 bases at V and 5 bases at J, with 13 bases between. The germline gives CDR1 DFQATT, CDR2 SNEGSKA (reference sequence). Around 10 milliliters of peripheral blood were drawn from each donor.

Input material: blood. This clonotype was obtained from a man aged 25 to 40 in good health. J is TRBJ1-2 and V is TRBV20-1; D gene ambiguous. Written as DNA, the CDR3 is TGCAGTGCTAGAGATCTCGACACTGCTTATGGCTACACCTTC. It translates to CSARDLDTAYGYTF.